This entry concerns a single TCR beta chain. This sample was taken from a study of blood T cell repertoires in COVID-19. Per the authors' pipeline: Scientists estimated how many nucleated cells there were by amplifying reference gene primers. The table came from immunoSEQ multiplex PCR; TCRdb's copy has only in-frame clones and leaves some out. V, J and clone size are those of that table, while D and trimming were read from the DNA. The table records approximately 110,000 clones, 80% to 85% of them present only once. The CDR3 sequence is 13 residues long. Germline CDR1 is SGHTA and CDR2 is FQGNSA. Losses at the gene ends were 3 bases for V and 10 bases for J; bases not matched to a gene: 8.

The rearrangement links TRBV7-2 to TRBJ2-5; 7 nucleotides match TRBD1. The receptor comes from an elderly man with acute or convalescent COVID-19. What was sequenced was peripheral blood. The CDR3 reads CASSFSTGDIQYF. In nucleotides, the CDR3 is TGTGCCAGCAGCTTTTCAACAGGGGATATCCAGTACTTC. Together with reference TRBV7-2 and TRBJ2-5, the CDR3 gives the full variable domain: GAGVSQSPSNKVTEKGKDVELRCDPISGHTALYWYRQSLGQGLEFLIYFQGNSAPDKSGLPSDRFSAERTGGSVSTLTIQRTQQEDSAVYLCASSFSTGDIQYFGPGTRLLVL.